Presented here are 6 T cell receptor beta chains from one specimen sequenced in a study of blood T cell repertoires in COVID-19 (TCRdb year 2020). Libraries came from the immunoSEQ multiplex PCR assay. TCRdb provides this immuneACCESS table in a form limited to in-frame rearrangements. Some clones are lacking; in checked studies, under half of them reflect an unresolved V gene, and why the rest are absent is not known. Here the sample has about 300,000 clones; approximately 90% occur a single time. The leading ten clones occupy about 5% of the sample. Sequenced: peripheral blood. Receptors were obtained from a middle-aged man with acute or convalescent COVID-19.

This chain links TRBV5-5 with TRBJ2-7; TRBD2 agrees at 7 bases. Germline values: CDR1 SGHKS, CDR2 YYEKEE (reference sequence). The CDR3 length is 15 residues. V lost 4 bases and J lost 4; bases outside the gene matches: 11. The DNA for the CDR3 is TGTGCCAGCAGCCCTTTGGGGGGGGGTAGGTACGAGCAGTACTTC. Translation gives CASSPLGGGRYEQYF.

This chain links TRBV4-2 with TRBJ2-7, with TRBD2 matching over 8 bases. V lost 0 bases, J lost 1 base, and 2 bases stayed unmatched. From germline, CDR1 is LGHNA and CDR2 YNFKEQ. The CDR3 spans 15 residues. The CDR3: CASSQDRGGSYEQYF. The CDR3 DNA reads as TGTGCCAGCAGCCAAGATCGGGGGGGTTCCTACGAGCAGTACTTC.

The rearrangement uses TRBV6-5 and TRBJ2-2; 7 bases fit TRBD2. This CDR3 has 13 residues. The germline V gene has CDR1 MNHEY and CDR2 SVGAGI. The trim removed 5 bases at V and 7 bases at J, leaving 4 bases unmatched. The CDR3 protein is CASSHREDGELFF. In DNA form, the CDR3 reads TGTGCCAGCAGTCACCGGGAGGACGGGGAGCTGTTTTTT.

The chain carries TRBV7-2 and TRBJ2-1, with 10 bases matching TRBD1. The CDR3 contains 15 residues. The J segment lost 5 bases and the V segment lost 5 bases, leaving 6 bases of the junction unmatched. The germline CDR1 and CDR2 sequences are SGHTA and FQGNSA. CDR3 region: CASSIGQGVHNEQFF. Written as DNA, the CDR3 is TGTGCCAGCAGCATAGGACAGGGGGTCCACAATGAGCAGTTCTTC.

This clone was observed once. The chain combines TRBV7-2 with TRBJ2-2; D remains ambiguous. Germline V gene data show CDR1 as SGHTA and CDR2 as FQGNSA. The CDR3 is made up of 15 amino acids. Trimming removed 2 bases at V and 1 base at J, with 8 bases between. CDR3 sequence (DNA): TGTGCCAGCAGCTTAATGGCAGGGAACACCGGGGAGCTGTTTTTT. It translates to CASSLMAGNTGELFF.

V is TRBV19 and J is TRBJ1-1; unclear D gene. The V gene lost 7 bases and the J gene lost 1 base, with 13 bases spanning the gap. The germline CDR1 and CDR2 sequences are LNHDA and SQIVND (reference sequence). The CDR3 is made up of 14 amino acids. The CDR3 protein is CASTRRSPNTEAFF. CDR3 coding DNA: TGTGCCAGTACCCGACGGAGTCCGAACACTGAAGCTTTCTTT. The full variable domain, in which reference TRBV19 and TRBJ1-1 provide the parts outside the CDR3, is DGGITQSPKYLFRKEGQNVTLSCEQNLNHDAMYWYRQDPGQGLRLIYYSQIVNDFQKGDIAEGYSVSREKKESFPLTVTSAQKNPTAFYLCASTRRSPNTEAFFGQGTRLTVV.